This TCR beta chain came from a study of CD8+CD57+ T cells in acquired aplastic anemia (dated by TCRdb to between 2018 and 2020). Context from the whole study: Extracted DNA from sorted CD4+ and CD8+ cells averaged around 3.3 ug, ranging from roughly 0.19 to 27.4 ug. An average of approximately 9.8 million reads for CD4+ cells and approximately 11 million reads for CD8+ cells was obtained from healthy donor samples.

The study deep-sequenced TCR repertoires of sorted CD4+ and CD8+ blood T cells from severe aplastic anemia patients and healthy subjects. Ficoll-Paque density gradient centrifugation was used to isolate peripheral blood mononuclear cells. CD4+ and CD8+ T cells were sorted by FACS or magnetic beads before DNA extraction. Broader findings and caveats from the paper: No significant difference in CD8+ Simpson's diversity was found between patients and healthy controls (P=0.060). Around 31 CD8+ CDR3 sequences were shared between patients and controls but appeared highly expressed in patients and within their immunodominant clones.

Ten or more counts support this clonotype. Its antigen remains unidentified. Base quality data are lacking; no much larger clone is found one base away. Profiling of TCR beta VDJ combinations and CDR3 sequences used genomic DNA as the template. TCR repertoire sequencing was run on an Illumina HiSeq 2000. In the source study's methods: Repertoires were assessed using TRBV/TRBJ rearrangement plots, CDR3 size and DJ length profiles, and Simpson's diversity index. Whichever DNA sequence was most abundant in the deep sequencing data was defined as the immunodominant clone. CDR3 amino acid sequences were checked for sharing between subjects and were compared against published repertoires and the VDJdb database. Using fastp at Q25 and MiXCR, TCRdb reprocessed the public reads and kept productive beta chains. Each CDR3 protein appears once, grouped with its most common genes and DNA. It is TCRdb's table, rather than the study itself, that gives the V and J calls and clone size. This sample is represented by about 140,000 distinct CDR3 sequences; 35% to 50% of them were singletons. The ten largest clonotypes hold 8% to 8.5% of the sample.

The CDR3 runs 15 amino acids, cysteine and phenylalanine included. The CDR3 DNA has 45 bases and is translated from base 1. As encoded in the germline V gene, CDR1 is SNHLY while CDR2 is FYNNEI. At the junction V is shortened by 7 bases and J by 6 bases, with 20 bases in between. The sequence came from a human donor in good health, serving as a control. The V and J genes are TRBV2 and TRBJ2-3; the D gene assignment is ambiguous. Sequenced material: sorted CD4+, CD8+, or CD8+CD57+ T cells (not recorded which) from PBMCs. The CDR3 region has the sequence CASTLGVREVDTQYF. The DNA sequence is TGTGCCAGCACCTTGGGCGTCAGAGAGGTGGATACGCAGTATTTT.